These T cell receptor beta chains were read from a single sample in a study of CD4 T cells in relation to SARS-CoV-2 and coronaviruses. Generated by immunoSEQ multiplex PCR, the TCRdb table keeps only in-frame clones and is missing some. The sample has tens of thousands of clones; about 92% are singletons. Sequencing input: naive CD4+ T cells from PBMCs. The receptor set was obtained from an adult with COVID-19. Each CDR3 is given with its conserved first and last residue. Each record gives: CDR3 DNA, CDR3 protein, V gene, J gene, clone size, D gene. A D gene is named only where the DNA matches it firmly. The size of a clone is reported for some rows only, either as once, few or many, or as a class for expanded clones.

cdr3_nt: TGTGCCAGCAGGCCTTGGACTAGCGAAGATACGCAGTATTTT
cdr3_aa: CASRPWTSEDTQYF
v_call: TRBV2
j_call: TRBJ2-3
clone_size: -
d_call: TRBD2

cdr3_nt: TGTGCCAGCAGCGGGGACAGGGGTCACTCTGGGGCCAACGTCCTGACTTTC
cdr3_aa: CASSGDRGHSGANVLTF
v_call: TRBV5-4
j_call: TRBJ2-6
clone_size: -
d_call: TRBD1

cdr3_nt: TGTGCCAGCAGCTTGTCGGGACAGGGGGCGCTTAGGAATTCACCCCTCCACTTT
cdr3_aa: CASSLSGQGALRNSPLHF
v_call: TRBV5-5
j_call: TRBJ1-6
clone_size: -
d_call: TRBD1

cdr3_nt: TGTGCCATTACAGGGAACACTGAAGCTTTCTTT
cdr3_aa: CAITGNTEAFF
v_call: TRBV28
j_call: TRBJ1-1
clone_size: -
d_call: -

cdr3_nt: TGTGCCAGTAGAGGACCGGTATACGGCCTCAATCAGCCCCAGCATTTT
cdr3_aa: CASRGPVYGLNQPQHF
v_call: TRBV19
j_call: TRBJ1-5
clone_size: -
d_call: -

cdr3_nt: TGTGCCTGGAGCCGTAGGGCGACAGGACGAACTATGGGCTACACCTTC
cdr3_aa: CAWSRRATGRTMGYTF
v_call: TRBV30
j_call: TRBJ1-2
clone_size: once
d_call: -

cdr3_nt: TGTGCCAGCAGCAACCGGGGGACTGAAGCTTTCTTT
cdr3_aa: CASSNRGTEAFF
v_call: TRBV3-1/TRBV3-2
j_call: TRBJ1-1
clone_size: -
d_call: -

cdr3_nt: TGCGCCAGCAGCTTGATTGCCAATGAGCAGTTCTTC
cdr3_aa: CASSLIANEQFF
v_call: TRBV5-1
j_call: TRBJ2-1
clone_size: -
d_call: -

cdr3_nt: TGTGCCAGTAGTATCGGAGACAGAGGGGGTTCACCCCTCCACTTT
cdr3_aa: CASSIGDRGGSPLHF
v_call: TRBV19
j_call: TRBJ1-6
clone_size: -
d_call: -

cdr3_nt: TGTGCCAGCAGTGAACCCAGACGGGGGTTCAAGTTCTTC
cdr3_aa: CASSEPRRGFKFF
v_call: TRBV2
j_call: TRBJ2-1
clone_size: -
d_call: -

cdr3_nt: TGTGCCAGCAGTTATATCTGGGGCTTGGGACTAGTGAGAAGGGAGCAGTTCTTC
cdr3_aa: CASSYIWGLGLVRREQFF
v_call: TRBV6-2/TRBV6-3
j_call: TRBJ2-1
clone_size: -
d_call: TRBD2

cdr3_nt: TGTGCCATTGCTGGGTACAATGAGCAGTTCTTC
cdr3_aa: CAIAGYNEQFF
v_call: TRBV6-5
j_call: TRBJ2-1
clone_size: -
d_call: -

cdr3_nt: TGTGCCAGCAGCCACCCCCAGGGGACCCGCTACGAGCAGTACTTC
cdr3_aa: CASSHPQGTRYEQYF
v_call: TRBV7-9
j_call: TRBJ2-7
clone_size: -
d_call: -

cdr3_nt: TGTGCCAGCACTGCGGGCCAACACGCACAAGAGACCCAGTACTTC
cdr3_aa: CASTAGQHAQETQYF
v_call: TRBV2
j_call: TRBJ2-5
clone_size: -
d_call: -

cdr3_nt: TGTGCCACTCAGGGTGACACTGAAGCTTTCTTT
cdr3_aa: CATQGDTEAFF
v_call: TRBV27
j_call: TRBJ1-1
clone_size: -
d_call: -

cdr3_nt: TGTGCCATCAGTGAGTTGATGACCCAACGAGAAGCTTTCTTT
cdr3_aa: CAISELMTQREAFF
v_call: TRBV10-3
j_call: TRBJ1-1
clone_size: once
d_call: -

cdr3_nt: TGTGCCAGCACTGCCTCTTGGACCTACAATGAGCAGTTCTTC
cdr3_aa: CASTASWTYNEQFF
v_call: TRBV28
j_call: TRBJ2-1
clone_size: -
d_call: -